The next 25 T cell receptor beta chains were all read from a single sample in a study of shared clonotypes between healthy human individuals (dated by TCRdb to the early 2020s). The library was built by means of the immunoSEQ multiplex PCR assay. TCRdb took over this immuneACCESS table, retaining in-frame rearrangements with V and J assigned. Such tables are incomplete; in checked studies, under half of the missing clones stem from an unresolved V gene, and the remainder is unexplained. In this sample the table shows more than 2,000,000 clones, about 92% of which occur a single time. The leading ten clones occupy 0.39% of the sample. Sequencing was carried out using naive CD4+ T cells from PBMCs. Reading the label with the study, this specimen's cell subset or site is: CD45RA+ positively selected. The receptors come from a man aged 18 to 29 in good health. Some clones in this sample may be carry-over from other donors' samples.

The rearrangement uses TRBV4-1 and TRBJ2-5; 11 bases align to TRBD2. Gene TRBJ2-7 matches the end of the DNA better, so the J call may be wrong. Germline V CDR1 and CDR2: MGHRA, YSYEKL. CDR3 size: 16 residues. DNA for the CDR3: TGCGCCAGCAGCCCCGAGGGACTAGCGGCCTCCTACGAGCAGTACTTC. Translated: CASSPEGLAASYEQYF.

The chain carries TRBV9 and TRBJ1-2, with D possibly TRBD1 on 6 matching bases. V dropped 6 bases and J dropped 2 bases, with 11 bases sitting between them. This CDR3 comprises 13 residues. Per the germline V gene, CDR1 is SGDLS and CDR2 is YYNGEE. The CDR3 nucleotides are TGTGCCAGCAACGGACAGAACAACTATGGCTACACCTTC. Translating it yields CASNGQNNYGYTF.

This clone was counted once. The CDR3 region has the DNA TGTGCCAGCACGCGGATTAGCACAGATACGCAGTATTTT. The encoded protein is CASTRISTDTQYF. The rearrangement links TRBV2 to TRBJ2-3, with unresolved D. From germline, CDR1 is SNHLY and CDR2 FYNNEI. Trimming shortened V by 7 bases and J by 0 bases, and 8 bases separated the two germline ends. CDR3 length: 13 amino acids.

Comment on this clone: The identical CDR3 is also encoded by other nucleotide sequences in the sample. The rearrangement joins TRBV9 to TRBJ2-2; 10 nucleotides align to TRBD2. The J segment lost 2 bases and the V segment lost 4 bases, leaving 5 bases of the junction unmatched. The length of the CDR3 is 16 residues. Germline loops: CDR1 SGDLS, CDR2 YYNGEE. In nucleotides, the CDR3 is TGTGCCAGCAGCCCCCGGACTAGCGGTAACACCGGGGAGCTGTTTTTT. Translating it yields CASSPRTSGNTGELFF.

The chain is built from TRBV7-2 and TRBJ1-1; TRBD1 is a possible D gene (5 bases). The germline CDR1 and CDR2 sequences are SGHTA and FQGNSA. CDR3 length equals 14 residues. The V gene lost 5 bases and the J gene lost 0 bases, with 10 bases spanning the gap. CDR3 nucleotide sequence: TGTGCCAGCAGCACGACAGCCATGAACACTGAAGCTTTCTTT. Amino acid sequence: CASSTTAMNTEAFF.

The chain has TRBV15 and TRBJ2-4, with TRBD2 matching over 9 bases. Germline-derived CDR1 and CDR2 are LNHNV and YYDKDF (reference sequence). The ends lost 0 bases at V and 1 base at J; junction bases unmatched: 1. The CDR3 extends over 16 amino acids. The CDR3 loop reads CATSREAGGAKNIQYF. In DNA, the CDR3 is TGTGCCACCAGCAGAGAAGCGGGAGGCGCCAAAAACATTCAGTACTTC.

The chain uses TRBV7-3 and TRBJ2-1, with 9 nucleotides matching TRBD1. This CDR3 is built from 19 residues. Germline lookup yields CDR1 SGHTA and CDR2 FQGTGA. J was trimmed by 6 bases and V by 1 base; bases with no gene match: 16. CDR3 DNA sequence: TGTGCCAGCAGCTTAATTTCGACTGGTGACAGGGGGGTATCCAATGAGCAGTTCTTC. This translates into CASSLISTGDRGVSNEQFF.

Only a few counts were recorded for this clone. The CDR3 sequence is CASSITGLDYGYTF. DNA for the CDR3: TGTGCCAGTAGTATCACAGGGCTTGACTATGGCTACACCTTC. V usage is TRBV19 and J usage is TRBJ1-2, with a possible D match to TRBD1 (6 bases). The V end lost 3 bases, the J end lost 3 bases, and 11 bases lay between the germline ends. CDR3 length: 14 residues. Germline CDR1 is LNHDA and CDR2 is SQIVND (reference sequence).

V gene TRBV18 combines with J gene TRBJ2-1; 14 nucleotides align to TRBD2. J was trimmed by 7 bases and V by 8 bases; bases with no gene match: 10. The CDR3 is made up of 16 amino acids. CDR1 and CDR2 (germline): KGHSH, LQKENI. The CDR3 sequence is CASTVTGTSGSNEQFF. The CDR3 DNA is TGTGCCAGCACCGTAACCGGGACTAGCGGGAGTAATGAGCAGTTCTTC.

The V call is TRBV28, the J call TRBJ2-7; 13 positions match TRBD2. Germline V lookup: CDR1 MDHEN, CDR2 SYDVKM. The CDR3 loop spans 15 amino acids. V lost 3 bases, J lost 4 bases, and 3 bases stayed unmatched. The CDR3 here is CASSLGLAGIYEQYF. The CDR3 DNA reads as TGTGCCAGCAGTTTGGGACTAGCGGGGATATACGAGCAGTACTTC. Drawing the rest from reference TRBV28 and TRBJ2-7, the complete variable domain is DVKVTQSSRYLVKRTGEKVFLECVQDMDHENMFWYRQDPGLGLRLIYFSYDVKMKEKGDIPEGYSVSREKKERFSLILESASTNQTSMYLCASSLGLAGIYEQYFGPGTRLTVT.

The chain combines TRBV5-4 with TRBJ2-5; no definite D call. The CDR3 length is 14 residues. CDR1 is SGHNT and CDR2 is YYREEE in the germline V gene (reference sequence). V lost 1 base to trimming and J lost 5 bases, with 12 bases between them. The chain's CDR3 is CASSLWSGQETQYF. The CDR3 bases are TGTGCCAGCAGCTTGTGGTCTGGGCAGGAGACCCAGTACTTC.

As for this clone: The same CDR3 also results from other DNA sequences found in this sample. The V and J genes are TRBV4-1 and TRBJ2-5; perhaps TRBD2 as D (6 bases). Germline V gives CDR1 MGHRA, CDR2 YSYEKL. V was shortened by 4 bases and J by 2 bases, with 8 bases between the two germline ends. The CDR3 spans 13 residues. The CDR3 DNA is TGCGCCAGCAGCCTAGCGGTGCAAGAGACCCAGTACTTC. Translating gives CASSLAVQETQYF.

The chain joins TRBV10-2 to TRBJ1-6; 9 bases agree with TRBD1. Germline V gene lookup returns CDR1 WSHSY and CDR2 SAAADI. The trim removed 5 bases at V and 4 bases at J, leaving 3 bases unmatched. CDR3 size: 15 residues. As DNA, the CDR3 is TGCGCCAGCAGTCGGGACAGGGAATATAATTCACCCCTCCACTTT. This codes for CASSRDREYNSPLHF.

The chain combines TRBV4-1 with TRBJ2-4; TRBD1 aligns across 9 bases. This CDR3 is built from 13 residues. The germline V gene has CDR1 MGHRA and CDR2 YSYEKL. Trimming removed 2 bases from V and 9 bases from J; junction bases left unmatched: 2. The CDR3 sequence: CASSQTGGSIQYF. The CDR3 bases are TGCGCCAGCAGCCAAACAGGGGGCAGCATTCAGTACTTC.

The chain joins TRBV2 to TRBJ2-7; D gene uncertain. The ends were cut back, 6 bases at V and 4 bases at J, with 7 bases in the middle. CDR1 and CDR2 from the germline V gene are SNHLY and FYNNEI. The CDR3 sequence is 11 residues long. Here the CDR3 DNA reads TGTGCCAGCAGAAGGGTATACGAGCAGTACTTC. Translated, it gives CASRRVYEQYF.

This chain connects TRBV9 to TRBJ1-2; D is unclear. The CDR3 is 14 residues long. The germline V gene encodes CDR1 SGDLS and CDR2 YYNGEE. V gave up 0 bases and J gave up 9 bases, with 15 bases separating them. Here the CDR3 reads CASSVAVTLPRYTF. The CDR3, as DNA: TGTGCCAGCAGCGTAGCGGTGACGCTACCTCGCTACACCTTC.

Here the CDR3 DNA reads TGTGCCAGCAGCGCCTCCCCCGGGACGGGCCAAGAGACCCAGTACTTC. This gives the protein CASSASPGTGQETQYF. The chain links TRBV7-6 to TRBJ2-5, with D possibly being TRBD1 or TRBD2 (5 bases each). The CDR3 covers 16 residues. V lost 5 bases, J lost 1 base, and 17 bases lay in between. The V gene's germline CDR1 is SGHVS and CDR2 FNYEAQ.

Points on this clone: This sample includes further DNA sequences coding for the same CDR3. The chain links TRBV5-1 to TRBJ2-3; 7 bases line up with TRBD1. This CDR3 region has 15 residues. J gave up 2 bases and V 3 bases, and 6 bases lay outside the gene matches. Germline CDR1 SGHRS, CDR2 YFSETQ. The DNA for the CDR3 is TGCGCCAGCAGCTCGACAGGGCTCGTCACAGATACGCAGTATTTT. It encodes CASSSTGLVTDTQYF.

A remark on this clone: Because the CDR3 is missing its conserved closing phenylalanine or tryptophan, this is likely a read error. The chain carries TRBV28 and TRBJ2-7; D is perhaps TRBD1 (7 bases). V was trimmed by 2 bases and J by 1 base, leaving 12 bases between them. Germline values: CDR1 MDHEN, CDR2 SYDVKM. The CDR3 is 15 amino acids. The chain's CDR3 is CASSLPGGGSYEQYL. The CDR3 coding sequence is TGTGCCAGCAGTTTACCAGGGGGAGGTTCCTACGAGCAGTACCTC.

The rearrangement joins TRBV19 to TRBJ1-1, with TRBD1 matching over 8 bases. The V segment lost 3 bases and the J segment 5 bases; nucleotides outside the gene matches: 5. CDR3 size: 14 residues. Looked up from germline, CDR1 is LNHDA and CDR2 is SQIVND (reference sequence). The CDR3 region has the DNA TGTGCCAGTAGTATCCACCGGGACAGGACTGAAGCTTTCTTT. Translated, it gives CASSIHRDRTEAFF.

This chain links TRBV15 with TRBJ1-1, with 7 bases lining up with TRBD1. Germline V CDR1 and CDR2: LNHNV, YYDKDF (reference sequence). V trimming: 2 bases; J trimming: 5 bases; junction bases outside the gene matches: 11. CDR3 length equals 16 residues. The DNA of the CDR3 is TGTGCCACCAGCAGAAAGAGACGACAGGGAGGAACTGAAGCTTTCTTT. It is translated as CATSRKRRQGGTEAFF.

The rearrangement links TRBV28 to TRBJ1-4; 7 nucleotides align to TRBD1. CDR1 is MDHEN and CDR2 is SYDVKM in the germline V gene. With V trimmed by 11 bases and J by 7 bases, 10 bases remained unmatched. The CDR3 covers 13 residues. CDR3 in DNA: TGTGCCTCTAGGGGGCGGAGTAGTGAAAAACTGTTTTTT. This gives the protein CASRGRSSEKLFF.

The CDR3 spells CSATTGATQYF. The CDR3 DNA follows: TGCAGTGCAACGACAGGGGCGACCCAGTACTTC. V usage is TRBV20-1 and J usage is TRBJ2-5; 8 bases fit TRBD1. Germline V gene sequence: CDR1 DFQATT, CDR2 SNEGSKA (reference sequence). The trim removed 6 bases at V and 7 bases at J, leaving 4 bases unmatched. The CDR3 consists of 11 residues.

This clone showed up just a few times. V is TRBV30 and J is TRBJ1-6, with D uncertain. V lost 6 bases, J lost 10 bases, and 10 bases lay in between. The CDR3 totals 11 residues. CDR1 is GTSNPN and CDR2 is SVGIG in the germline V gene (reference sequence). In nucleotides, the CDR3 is TGTGCCTGCGCCGACGGATCACCCCTCCACTTT. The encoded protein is CACADGSPLHF.

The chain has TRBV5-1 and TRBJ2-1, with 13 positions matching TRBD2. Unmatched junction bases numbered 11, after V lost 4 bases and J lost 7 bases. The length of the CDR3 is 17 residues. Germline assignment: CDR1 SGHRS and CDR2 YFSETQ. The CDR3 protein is CASSAPGGLAGVNEQFF. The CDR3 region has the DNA TGCGCCAGCAGCGCCCCCGGCGGACTAGCGGGAGTAAATGAGCAGTTCTTC.